Detailed here is one TCR beta chain. Its cognate antigen is unknown. The sample is drawn from a study of CXCR3-negative and CXCR3-positive naive CD8 T cells. Study-wide results and limits: The TRB CDR3s that CXCR3-positive naive cells carried were more hydrophobic than those of CXCR3-negative naive cells. It was found that naive subsets had comparable surface CD5, and TCR strength was inferred from TRB CDR3 properties. Memory cells differed in TRBV-TRBJ usage, but naive CXCR3-negative and CXCR3-positive cells had similar usage. Diversity in memory CD8+ cells fell much lower than the comparably high levels seen in both naive subsets.

The germline CDR1 and CDR2 sequences are LGHNA and YSLEER. The CDR3 loop spans 13 amino acids. Preparation of TRB cDNA libraries relied on 5' RACE carrying UMI labels. TCRdb reprocessed the 5' RACE reads and stores each CDR3 protein as one record, lacking DNA. The sample data list some 120,000 distinct CDR3 sequences. The chain has TRBV4-3 and TRBJ1-1. The sample was naive CXCR3+ CD8+ T cells from blood. The sample's subset: CD45RO-CCR7+CD27+CD95- naive CD8+ T cells expressing CXCR3 (TNR3+). The sequence was obtained from a human donor in good health. Some clones in this sample may be carry-over from other donors' samples. This CDR3 reads CASRTHTNTEAFF.